There are a few counts of the clone carrying this T cell receptor (beta chain). As yet, its antigen is unknown. The time point: week 35, safety follow-up. Doses comprised 300 ug of mutant IDH1 20-mer peptide each, plus topical imiquimod. The data are from a study of a mutant IDH1 vaccine in newly diagnosed glioma. Background on the study: Visit V12 was at week 35; visit V13 was at week 47. Study-wide results and limits: The authors found pseudoprogression apparently unrelated to changes in top peripheral T cell clonotypes.

Germline lookup yields CDR1 MGHRA and CDR2 YSYEKL. The CDR3 has 16 amino acids. V was pared by 0 bases and J by 0 bases, with 11 bases between. TCRdb keeps only in-frame clones here, not all; method: immunoSEQ multiplex PCR. Among around 70,000 clones listed, 84% were seen once. Sequenced here: PBMCs, sampled from a glioma patient whose treatment included an IDH1 peptide vaccine. The sequence came from a man aged 18 to 35 with glioma. The V and J genes are TRBV4-1 and TRBJ1-2; D is ambiguous. In DNA, the CDR3 is TGCGCCAGCAGCCAAGATCAAGGTGCGACTAACTATGGCTACACCTTC. Translation: CASSQDQGATNYGYTF.